Below, 6 T cell receptor beta chains from the same sample are listed, as sequenced in a study of OX40 agonist ivuxolimab in advanced cancers. Repertoires were generated with immunoSEQ multiplex PCR, while TCRdb's copy carries only in-frame clones and drops some. This table holds some 18,000 clones, approximately 84% found once. Sequenced here: CD4+ or CD8+ T cells sorted from blood, sampled in a trial of the OX40 agonist ivuxolimab. These receptors all stem from an adult with an advanced solid tumor such as melanoma, head and neck, liver or kidney cancer.

The rearrangement uses TRBV27 and TRBJ2-7, with D hard to call. CDR3 length: 13 residues. Germline assignment: CDR1 MNHEY and CDR2 SMNVEV (reference sequence). The V end was cut by 5 bases, the J end by 7 bases, with 15 bases between. CDR3 DNA sequence: TGTGCCAGCAGTGAATATATAGGGCGGGAGCAGTACTTC. Its protein is CASSEYIGREQYF.

A single count supports this clone. V gene TRBV2 combines with J gene TRBJ1-2, with unresolved D. V lost 5 bases and J 8 bases, leaving 15 bases between the germline ends. The length of the CDR3 is 13 residues. The germline gives CDR1 SNHLY, CDR2 FYNNEI. CDR3 in DNA: TGTGCCAGCAGTCTGGAAGTTGCGGGAGGCTACACCTTC. Protein sequence: CASSLEVAGGYTF.

In regard to this clone: One end of the junction varies from germline; a read error may be responsible. The V gene is TRBV7-7, the J gene TRBJ2-1, with TRBD1 identical over 8 bases. CDR1 is SSHAT, CDR2 FNYEAQ, per germline (reference sequence). The CDR3 contains 14 residues. The CDR3 sequence is CASSLAGGKNEQFF. CDR3 bases: TGTGCTAGCAGCTTAGCAGGGGGCAAGAATGAGCAGTTCTTC.

This clone was found once. The rearrangement joins TRBV27 to TRBJ2-5; TRBD1 agrees at 9 bases. CDR3 length: 14 residues. The germline V gene has CDR1 MNHEY and CDR2 SMNVEV (reference sequence). With 3 bases clipped from V and 6 bases from J, the junction kept 5 bases outside the gene matches. For the CDR3, the DNA is TGTGCCAGCAGTTTTACAGGGGGCGTGAAGACCCAGTACTTC. As protein: CASSFTGGVKTQYF.

Comment on this clone: This probably arose from a read error, given a far larger clone one base away. The V and J genes are TRBV11-1 and TRBJ1-1; D not resolved. V shed 2 bases and J shed 6 bases, with 1 base lying between them. CDR3 size: 10 residues. Germline V gives CDR1 SGHAT, CDR2 FQDESV (reference sequence). The CDR3 protein is CASSLPEAFF. The CDR3 coding sequence is TGTGCCAGCAGCTTACCTGAAGCTTTCTTT.

CDR3 loop: CASSLFSILTYNEQFF. For the CDR3, the DNA is TGCGCCAGCAGCTTGTTCTCCATACTCACCTACAATGAGCAGTTCTTC. The chain recombines TRBV5-1 with TRBJ2-1; D is uncertain. The CDR3 spans 16 residues. Trimming pared 1 base from V and 2 bases from J, leaving 13 bases between. Germline loops: CDR1 SGHRS, CDR2 YFSETQ.